Listed here are 13 T cell receptor beta chains from one sample, sequenced in a study of T cell responses to AZD1222 COVID-19 vaccine (TCRdb year 2021). The meaning of the sample's time point label: baseline before first vaccination. The library relied on the immunoSEQ multiplex PCR assay. TCRdb mirrors the immuneACCESS table, restricted to in-frame sequences. Some clones are absent from its copies; in checked studies, under half trace to an unresolved V gene, and the reason for the others is unknown. For this sample the table gives 75,000 to 95,000 clones, of which 70% to 90% were detected only once. The ten largest clones add up to under 13% of the sample. Source: peripheral blood, taken on day 0 of AZD1222 vaccination. These receptor sequences come from an adult in good health.

The chain couples TRBV5-4 to TRBJ1-1; no definite D call. V lost 0 bases and J lost 7, with 7 bases in between. The CDR3 spans 12 residues. Germline loops: CDR1 SGHNT, CDR2 YYREEE (reference sequence). CDR3 region: CASSLDSIEAFF. For the CDR3, the DNA is TGTGCCAGCAGCTTGGATTCTATTGAAGCTTTCTTT.

The rearrangement joins TRBV7-2 to TRBJ2-7; 10 bases map to TRBD1. The CDR3 has 14 amino acids. Germline V lookup: CDR1 SGHTA, CDR2 FQGNSA. With 8 bases clipped from V and 3 bases from J, the junction kept 7 bases outside the gene matches. CDR3 in DNA: TGTGCCAGCCGTGCTCGGACAGGGGGCTACGAGCAGTACTTC. Its translation: CASRARTGGYEQYF.

This rearrangement joins TRBV28 to TRBJ2-3; perhaps TRBD1 as D (6 bases). CDR3 length equals 13 residues. The V gene lost 4 bases and the J gene lost 7 bases, with 12 bases spanning the gap. CDR1 MDHEN and CDR2 SYDVKM come from the germline V gene. The CDR3, as DNA: TGTGCCAGCAGTTACACAGGGATACATACGCAGTATTTT. Translating it yields CASSYTGIHTQYF.

The chain uses TRBV6-5 and TRBJ2-3, with a weak D call TRBD1 (5 bases). The CDR3 extends over 13 amino acids. V lost 11 bases and J 0 bases, leaving 12 bases between the germline ends. Per germline, CDR1 MNHEY and CDR2 SVGAGI. Written as DNA, the CDR3 is TGTGCCCAGGGTGGGATTAGCACAGATACGCAGTATTTT. Translating it yields CAQGGISTDTQYF.

This chain connects TRBV10-1 to TRBJ1-4, with TRBD1 matching over 7 bases. The CDR3 totals 17 residues. Per germline, CDR1 WNHNN and CDR2 SYGVQD (reference sequence). Germline trimming cut 6 bases from V and 0 bases from J; bases unmatched to any gene: 10. For the CDR3, the DNA is TGCGCCAGCAGAAGACAGGGCCTCTTTGCAACTAATGAAAAACTGTTTTTT. Translated: CASRRQGLFATNEKLFF.

The genes are TRBV10-3 and TRBJ1-5; tentative D call: TRBD1 (6 bases). V lost 5 bases, J lost 5 bases, and 10 bases lay in between. The CDR3 is 13 amino acids. Germline CDR1 is ENHRY and CDR2 is SYGVKD. DNA for the CDR3: TGTGCCATCAGTATGGACAGAGATCAGCCCCAGCATTTT. This encodes CAISMDRDQPQHF.

The chain couples TRBV7-2 to TRBJ1-2; D call uncertain. The CDR3 contains 14 residues. Between the trimmed V and J ends, which lost 1 base and 2 bases, there was a span of 8 bases. Germline V lookup: CDR1 SGHTA, CDR2 FQGNSA. This CDR3 reads CASSLGQGNYGYTF. Written as DNA, the CDR3 is TGTGCCAGCAGCTTAGGTCAAGGGAACTATGGCTACACCTTC.

This clone appeared once. V gene TRBV28 combines with J gene TRBJ1-5, with D unresolved. CDR3 length: 12 amino acids. Germline V gene lookup returns CDR1 MDHEN and CDR2 SYDVKM. Trimming took 6 bases from V and 5 from J, leaving 8 bases between them. The CDR3 sequence: CASRREDQPQHF. In DNA form, the CDR3 reads TGTGCCAGCAGACGGGAGGATCAGCCCCAGCATTTT. The whole variable domain, filled in from reference TRBV28 and TRBJ1-5, reads DVKVTQSSRYLVKRTGEKVFLECVQDMDHENMFWYRQDPGLGLRLIYFSYDVKMKEKGDIPEGYSVSREKKERFSLILESASTNQTSMYLCASRREDQPQHFGDGTRLSIL.

This clone was seen just once. CDR3 DNA: TGCGCCAGCAGCGTGCCTTTCGGGGAGGGGAATGAGCAGTTCTTC. This sequence encodes CASSVPFGEGNEQFF. This chain links TRBV5-1 with TRBJ2-1, with 7 bases matching TRBD2. The germline gives CDR1 SGHRS, CDR2 YFSETQ. V was clipped by 4 bases and J by 7 bases; unmatched bases: 11. There are 15 residues in the CDR3.

The V call is TRBV6-6, the J call TRBJ1-6, with D unclear. V gave up 2 bases and J gave up 5 bases, with 10 bases separating them. CDR1 and CDR2 from the germline V gene are MNHNY and SVGAGI (reference sequence). The CDR3 runs 15 residues. Here the CDR3 DNA reads TGTGCCAGCAGTTACGAACGGACTAATAATTCACCCCTCCACTTT. As protein: CASSYERTNNSPLHF.

The V gene is TRBV5-8, the J gene TRBJ1-1; D gene ambiguous. The V gene lost 4 bases and the J gene lost 1 base, with 8 bases spanning the gap. The CDR3 runs to 13 residues. CDR1 is SGHTS and CDR2 is YDEGEE in the germline V gene. CDR3 DNA: TGTGCCAGCAGCCTCGGCCGGAACACTGAAGCTTTCTTT. Translation gives CASSLGRNTEAFF.

Only one count was recorded for this clone. V and J are TRBV28 and TRBJ1-2; D is unresolved. Germline assignment: CDR1 MDHEN and CDR2 SYDVKM. V was pared by 8 bases and J by 0 bases, with 10 bases between. This CDR3 is built from 13 residues. For the CDR3, the DNA is TGTGCCAGCGGCCAGATTTCTAACTATGGCTACACCTTC. This codes for CASGQISNYGYTF.

The CDR3 loop is CASSLSGTSGGPGGETQYF. Here the CDR3 DNA reads TGTGCCAGCAGTTTATCCGGGACTAGCGGGGGCCCGGGGGGAGAGACCCAGTACTTC. The chain combines TRBV28 with TRBJ2-5; 14 bases line up with TRBD2. V shed 1 base and J 4 bases; nucleotides not matched to a gene: 11. The CDR3 spans 19 residues. The V gene's germline CDR1 is MDHEN and CDR2 SYDVKM.